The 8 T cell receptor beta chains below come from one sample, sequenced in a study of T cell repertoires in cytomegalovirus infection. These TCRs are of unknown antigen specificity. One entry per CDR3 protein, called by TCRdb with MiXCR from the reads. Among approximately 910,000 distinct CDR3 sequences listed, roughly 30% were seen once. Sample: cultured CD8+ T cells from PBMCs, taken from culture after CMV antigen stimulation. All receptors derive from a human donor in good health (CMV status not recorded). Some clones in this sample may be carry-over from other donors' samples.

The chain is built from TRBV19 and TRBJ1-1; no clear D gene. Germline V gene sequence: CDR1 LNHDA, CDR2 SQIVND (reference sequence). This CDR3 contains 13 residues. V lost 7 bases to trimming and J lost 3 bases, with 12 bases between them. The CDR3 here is CASTPQWDTEAFF. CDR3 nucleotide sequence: TGTGCCAGTACACCTCAATGGGACACTGAAGCTTTCTTT.

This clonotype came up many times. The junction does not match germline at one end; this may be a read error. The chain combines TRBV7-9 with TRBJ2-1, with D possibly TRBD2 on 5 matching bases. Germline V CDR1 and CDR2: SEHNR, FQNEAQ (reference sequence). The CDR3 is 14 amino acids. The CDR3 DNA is TGTGCCAGCAGATTAGGGAGCTCCTACAATGAGCAGTTCTTC. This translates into CASRLGSSYNEQFF.

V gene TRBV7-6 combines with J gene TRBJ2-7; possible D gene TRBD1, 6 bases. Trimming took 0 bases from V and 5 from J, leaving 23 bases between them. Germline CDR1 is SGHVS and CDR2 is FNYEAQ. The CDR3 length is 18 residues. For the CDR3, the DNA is TGTGCCAGCAGCTTAGCGTGGGTCGCCGCGCAGGGGTCCCACGAGCAGTACTTC. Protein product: CASSLAWVAAQGSHEQYF.

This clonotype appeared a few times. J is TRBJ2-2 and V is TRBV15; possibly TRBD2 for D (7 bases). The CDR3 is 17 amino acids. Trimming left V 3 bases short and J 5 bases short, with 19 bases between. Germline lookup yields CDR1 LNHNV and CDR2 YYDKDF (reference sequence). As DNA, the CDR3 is TGTGCCACCAGCAGCTTCGGACAGAGGGGGGGTACCGGGGAGCTGTTTTTT. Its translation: CATSSFGQRGGTGELFF.

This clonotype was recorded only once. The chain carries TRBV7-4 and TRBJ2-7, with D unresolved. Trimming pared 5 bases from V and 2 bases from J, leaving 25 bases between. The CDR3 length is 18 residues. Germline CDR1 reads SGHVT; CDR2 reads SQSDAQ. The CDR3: CASSPTENTGQLPYEQYV. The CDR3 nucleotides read TGTGCCAGCAGCCCAACCGAAAACACGGGTCAATTACCCTACGAGCAGTACGTC.

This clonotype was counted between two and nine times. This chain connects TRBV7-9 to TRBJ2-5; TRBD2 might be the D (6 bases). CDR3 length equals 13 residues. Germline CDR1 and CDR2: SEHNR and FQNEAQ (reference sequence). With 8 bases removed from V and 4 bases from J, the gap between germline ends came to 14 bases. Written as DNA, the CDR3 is TGTGCCAGCCATCCGGGGGTCGCAGAGACCCAGTACTTC. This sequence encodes CASHPGVAETQYF.

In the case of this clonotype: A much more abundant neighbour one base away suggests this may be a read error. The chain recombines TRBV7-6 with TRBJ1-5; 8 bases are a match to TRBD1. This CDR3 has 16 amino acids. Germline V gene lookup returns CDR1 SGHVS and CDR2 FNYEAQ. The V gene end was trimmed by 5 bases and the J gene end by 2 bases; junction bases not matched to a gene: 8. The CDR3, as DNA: TGTGCCAGCAGCCCCCGGGACAGGTTTGGCAATCAGCCCCAGCATTTT. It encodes CASSPRDRFGNQPQHF.

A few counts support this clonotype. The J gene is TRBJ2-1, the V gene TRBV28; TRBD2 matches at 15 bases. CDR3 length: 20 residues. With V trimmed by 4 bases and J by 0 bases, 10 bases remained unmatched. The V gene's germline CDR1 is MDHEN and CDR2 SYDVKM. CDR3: CASSSWTSGGAEVSYNEQFF. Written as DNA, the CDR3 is TGTGCCAGCAGTTCTTGGACTAGCGGGGGGGCCGAAGTCTCCTACAATGAGCAGTTCTTC.